The 14 T cell receptor beta chains listed next were all sequenced from one sample in a study of blood T cell repertoires in COVID-19. The repertoire was sequenced with immunoSEQ multiplex PCR; TCRdb's copy has only in-frame clones and lacks some. Of around 450,000 clones in the sample, around 90% are singletons; the top ten hold around 0.7%. The sequencing input was PBMCs or T cells enriched from blood (not recorded which). Every receptor here comes from a young woman who had recovered from COVID-19.

This chain links TRBV20-1 with TRBJ1-1, with unresolved D. In germline, CDR1 is DFQATT, CDR2 SNEGSKA (reference sequence). Trimming took off 6 bases at V and 3 bases at J, with 5 bases between the two ends. The CDR3 totals 10 residues. DNA for the CDR3: TGCAGTGCCCGGTACACTGAAGCTTTCTTT. This translates into CSARYTEAFF.

The chain uses TRBV28 and TRBJ1-2; 8 bases are shared with TRBD1. The ends lost 5 bases at V and 6 bases at J; junction bases unmatched: 5. Germline V gene sequence: CDR1 MDHEN, CDR2 SYDVKM. This CDR3 is built from 13 residues. CDR3 nucleotide sequence: TGTGCCAGCAGTCTGACAGGGGAAAATGGCTACACCTTC. Translated: CASSLTGENGYTF.

This chain links TRBV19 with TRBJ1-4; TRBD1 agrees at 9 bases. Trimming at V came to 8 bases and at J to 5 bases, leaving 9 bases not matched to a gene. There are 15 residues in the CDR3. Germline CDR1 LNHDA, CDR2 SQIVND (reference sequence). The CDR3 loop reads CASQSPGTGNEKLFF. CDR3 in DNA: TGTGCCAGTCAATCTCCCGGGACAGGGAATGAAAAACTGTTTTTT.

The chain is built from TRBV5-1 and TRBJ2-1; D is undetermined. The CDR3 sequence is 15 residues long. Between the trimmed V and J ends, which lost 5 bases and 0 bases, there was a span of 12 bases. CDR1 is SGHRS, CDR2 YFSETQ, per germline. The CDR3 sequence: CASSRSESSYNEQFF. CDR3 sequence (DNA): TGCGCCAGCAGTCGGAGCGAGAGCTCCTACAATGAGCAGTTCTTC.

CDR3 protein: CASEQGFSGNTIYF. CDR3 nucleotides: TGTGCCAGCGAGCAGGGATTCAGTGGAAACACCATATATTTT. The rearrangement uses TRBV25-1 and TRBJ1-3; a weak D match, TRBD1 (5 bases). This CDR3 is 14 amino acids long. From germline, CDR1 is MGHDK and CDR2 SYGVNS. The germline V and J ends were trimmed by 8 bases and 3 bases, with 14 bases remaining between them.

This clone occurred once. The CDR3 DNA follows: TGTGCCAGCAGTCAAACCGGACAGGGTAGAAACTATGGCTACACCTTC. Translated: CASSQTGQGRNYGYTF. The chain joins TRBV28 to TRBJ1-2; TRBD1 matches 8 bases. Unmatched junction bases numbered 10, after V lost 5 bases and J lost 2 bases. This CDR3 has 16 residues. CDR1 is MDHEN and CDR2 is SYDVKM in the germline V gene.

The CDR3 DNA follows: TGCGCCAGCAGCTTGGCGGGGGAACGACAAGAGACCCAGTACTTC. This codes for CASSLAGERQETQYF. This rearrangement joins TRBV5-1 to TRBJ2-5; a possible D gene is TRBD2 (6 bases). V was shortened by 0 bases and J by 2 bases, with 11 bases between the two germline ends. Germline values: CDR1 SGHRS, CDR2 YFSETQ. CDR3 length: 15 amino acids.

The rearrangement joins TRBV6-1 to TRBJ1-6; weak D call: TRBD1 (5 bases). CDR3 length: 18 residues. Trimming shortened V by 1 base and J by 5 bases, and 18 bases separated the two germline ends. CDR1 is MNHNS, CDR2 SASEGT, per germline. CDR3 sequence (DNA): TGTGCCAGCAGTGAAGTGATGGGGGGAAATCGCGATAATTCACCCCTCCACTTT. Protein product: CASSEVMGGNRDNSPLHF.

J is TRBJ1-2 and V is TRBV6-2 or TRBV6-3; 9 bases agree with TRBD1. The germline V gene encodes CDR1 MNHEY and CDR2 SVGEGT. V dropped 6 bases and J dropped 4; count of bases not matched to a gene: 9. The CDR3 spans 15 residues. CDR3 residues: CASSRYRGLTYGYTF. The CDR3 nucleotides read TGTGCCAGCAGCCGATACAGGGGGCTAACCTATGGCTACACCTTC.

The rearrangement uses TRBV28 and TRBJ1-1; D not resolved. Germline V lookup: CDR1 MDHEN, CDR2 SYDVKM. V was cut by 5 bases and J by 3 bases, with 7 bases left in between. The CDR3 has 12 residues. The CDR3 reads CASSPPDTEAFF. The CDR3 DNA is TGTGCCAGCAGTCCCCCGGACACTGAAGCTTTCTTT.

The chain combines TRBV7-2 with TRBJ1-4; TRBD1 agrees at 9 bases. Germline-derived CDR1 and CDR2 are SGHTA and FQGNSA. Trimming at V came to 5 bases and at J to 5 bases, leaving 12 bases not matched to a gene. CDR3 length equals 17 residues. CDR3 residues: CASSKTVHGTGNEKLFF. In nucleotides, the CDR3 is TGTGCCAGCAGCAAGACGGTGCACGGGACAGGGAATGAAAAACTGTTTTTT.

The J gene is TRBJ2-5, the V gene TRBV7-9, with D maybe TRBD1 (6 bases). The CDR3 consists of 14 residues. Germline V gives CDR1 SEHNR, CDR2 FQNEAQ (reference sequence). V dropped 5 bases and J dropped 0 bases, with 10 bases sitting between them. The CDR3 bases are TGTGCCAGCAGCCCAGGACAGAACCAAGAGACCCAGTACTTC. Residues: CASSPGQNQETQYF.

The CDR3 spells CSVSDSMNTEAFF. In nucleotides, the CDR3 is TGCAGCGTCTCGGACAGTATGAACACTGAAGCTTTCTTT. The rearrangement joins TRBV29-1 to TRBJ1-1, with a possible D match to TRBD1 (6 bases). Deletions cut 6 bases from V and 0 bases from J, with 11 bases between. This CDR3 comprises 13 residues. Germline lookup yields CDR1 SQVTM and CDR2 ANQGSEA.

The V gene is TRBV5-4, the J gene TRBJ2-1, with 15 positions matching TRBD2. This CDR3 is 15 amino acids long. V lost 4 bases and J lost 6; bases outside the gene matches: 2. CDR1 and CDR2 (germline): SGHNT, YYREEE (reference sequence). This CDR3 is CASSQGLAGGNEQFF. CDR3 bases: TGTGCCAGCAGCCAGGGACTAGCGGGGGGCAATGAGCAGTTCTTC.